The T cell receptor beta chain described here comes from a study of blood T cell repertoires in COVID-19. Study details: Researchers got acute and convalescent COVID-19 samples from the United States, Italy and Spain. T cells, B-cell-depleted T cells, or PBMCs provided the cDNA or gDNA that served as material.

In the study's own analysis: Quantification of nucleated cells was approximated via reference gene primer amplification. Clones were read by immunoSEQ multiplex PCR, and TCRdb kept only the in-frame ones, dropping some. The DNA was the basis for D and trimming; V, J and clone size are from that table. This table holds about 44,000 clones, 89% found once. This clonotype was obtained from an older man with active COVID-19. Sequencing used peripheral blood.

Written as DNA, the CDR3 is TGTGCCAGCAGTTTCTCCCGGGACGAGCAGTACTTC. This sequence encodes CASSFSRDEQYF. The gene calls are TRBV12-3 or TRBV12-4 and TRBJ2-7, with D uncertain. The germline V and J ends were trimmed by 3 bases and 5 bases, with 8 bases remaining between them. The CDR3 loop spans 12 amino acids.